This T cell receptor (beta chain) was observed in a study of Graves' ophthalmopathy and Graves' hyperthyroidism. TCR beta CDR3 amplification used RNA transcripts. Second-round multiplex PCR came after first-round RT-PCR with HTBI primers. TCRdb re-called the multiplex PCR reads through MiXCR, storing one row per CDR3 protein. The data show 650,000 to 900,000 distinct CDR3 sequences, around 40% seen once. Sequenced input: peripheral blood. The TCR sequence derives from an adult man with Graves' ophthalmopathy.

The CDR3 is CSVLQGQIQETQYF. DNA of the CDR3: TGCAGCGTTTTACAGGGACAGATACAAGAGACCCAGTACTTC. J is TRBJ2-5 and V is TRBV29-1, with 7 bases matching TRBD1. The V and J ends lost 5 bases and 2 bases, in that order; junction bases with no gene match: 8. This CDR3 has 14 residues. The V gene's germline CDR1 is SQVTM and CDR2 ANQGSEA.